This T cell receptor (beta chain) comes out of a study of metastatic and nonmetastatic thyroid tumors. Study context: The authors compared repertoires across blood and tumor or nodule tissue from malignant and benign thyroid patients.

TCRdb re-analyzed the PCR reads through MiXCR. The sample has 50,000 to 70,000 clones; about 3.8% are singletons. This clone was seen ten or more times. The antigen is not known. This CDR3 has 16 residues. Germline V CDR1 and CDR2: ENHRY, SYGVKD. Trimming took 0 bases from V and 2 from J; bases not matched to a gene: 2. No patient had received any treatment before thyroid surgery. The study's findings and limits: It was reportedly found that TCR beta diversity was significantly higher in malignant thyroid tumors than in benign nodules, a difference seen in both blood and tumor samples.

The sample taken for sequencing was blood. This TCR derives from a female donor with papillary thyroid cancer or a benign thyroid nodule (not recorded which). Some clones in this sample may be carry-over from other donors' samples. V is TRBV10-3 and J is TRBJ2-1, with 9 bases fitting TRBD2. CDR3 loop: CAISESSSGTYNEQFF. In DNA, the CDR3 is TGTGCCATCAGTGAGTCGTCTAGCGGGACCTACAATGAGCAGTTCTTC.